Listed below are T cell receptor beta chains from one sample, sequenced in a study of blood T cell repertoires in COVID-19. The protocol was immunoSEQ multiplex PCR, while the TCRdb copy is restricted to in-frame clones and leaves out a portion. The sample has 200,000 to 250,000 clones; 65% to 90% are singletons. Sequenced input: peripheral blood. The receptors were sampled from a woman between 65 and 79 years old with COVID-19, enrolled during active disease. Each CDR3 is given with its conserved first and last residue. The D gene is left open where the match is weak. Size tells how often a clone was seen (once, few, many) or the class of an expanded clone, and some rows leave it out.

>TRBV2|TRBD2|TRBJ2-3|.
CASSELAGGGTDTQYF
TGTGCCAGCAGCGAACTAGCGGGGGGGGGCACAGATACGCAGTATTTT
>TRBV18|.|TRBJ1-2|.
CASQGQNYGYTF
TGTGCCAGCCAGGGGCAGAACTATGGCTACACCTTC
>TRBV19|.|TRBJ2-6|.
CASSSPGHSGANVLTF
TGTGCCAGTAGCTCCCCGGGTCACTCTGGGGCCAACGTCCTGACTTTC
>TRBV6-2/TRBV6-3|TRBD2|TRBJ2-1|.
CASSSRTSGRAYNEQFF
TGTGCCAGCAGCTCCCGGACTAGCGGGAGGGCATACAATGAGCAGTTCTTC
>TRBV3-1/TRBV3-2|.|TRBJ2-1|.
CASSSRLTLAGNEQFF
TGTGCCAGCAGCTCACGTCTGACACTAGCAGGGAATGAGCAGTTCTTC
>TRBV6-5|TRBD2|TRBJ2-1|.
CASSYAGGNEQFF
TGTGCCAGCAGTTACGCGGGGGGGAATGAGCAGTTCTTC
>TRBV21-1|.|TRBJ2-7|.
CASSNQMRSGGRYEQYF
TGTGCCAGCAGCAACCAAATGAGATCAGGGGGCAGGTACGAGCAGTACTTC
>TRBV6-5|.|TRBJ1-1|.
CASSYSKNTEAFF
TGTGCCAGCAGTTACTCTAAGAACACTGAAGCTTTCTTT
>TRBV6-6|.|TRBJ2-1|.
CASTDRDRTNEQFF
TGTGCCAGCACAGACCGAGACAGGACGAATGAGCAGTTCTTC
>TRBV18|TRBD1|TRBJ1-2|.
CASSPTWGNRGRLWDYGYTF
TGTGCCAGCTCACCAACTTGGGGAAACAGGGGCCGCCTTTGGGACTATGGCTACACCTTC
>TRBV2|.|TRBJ1-2|.
CASSWDIGGYTF
TGTGCCAGCAGTTGGGACATCGGAGGCTACACCTTC
>TRBV7-9|.|TRBJ1-1|.
CASSQDGESTEAFF
TGTGCCAGCAGCCAAGATGGGGAGAGCACTGAAGCTTTCTTT
>TRBV29-1|.|TRBJ2-1|.
CSVEEWHNEQFF
TGCAGCGTTGAAGAATGGCACAATGAGCAGTTCTTC
>TRBV19|.|TRBJ1-1|.
CASSSVGHANTEAFF
TGTGCCAGTAGTTCCGTGGGACACGCGAACACTGAAGCTTTCTTT
>TRBV27|TRBD1|TRBJ1-4|.
CASRTGTATNEKLFF
TGTGCCAGCAGGACAGGGACCGCAACTAATGAAAAACTGTTTTTT
>TRBV4-3|TRBD1|TRBJ1-6|few
CASSLNRGLSYNSPLHF
TGCGCCAGCAGCCTGAACAGGGGGCTCTCCTATAATTCACCCCTCCACTTT
>TRBV11-2|.|TRBJ1-1|.
CASSPRVFGVNTEAFF
TGTGCCAGCAGCCCCCGGGTTTTTGGTGTGAACACTGAAGCTTTCTTT
>TRBV6-5|.|TRBJ1-2|.
CASSSSSLGYTF
TGTGCCAGCAGTTCCTCCAGTCTTGGCTACACCTTC
>TRBV5-5|TRBD1|TRBJ1-4|.
CASRPSRGQAEELFF
TGTGCCAGCAGACCCTCAAGGGGACAGGCGGAGGAACTGTTTTTT
>TRBV5-4|TRBD1|TRBJ1-2|.
CASSFDRAIYGYTF
TGTGCCAGCAGCTTTGACAGGGCTATCTATGGCTACACCTTC
>TRBV28|TRBD2|TRBJ2-7|.
CASSRRTSYEQYF
TGTGCCAGCAGTAGACGGACTAGTTACGAGCAGTACTTC
>TRBV2|TRBD2|TRBJ2-5|.
CASSIFGGAETQYF
TGTGCCAGCAGCATATTCGGGGGGGCTGAGACCCAGTACTTC
>TRBV15|TRBD1|TRBJ1-6|once
CATSLRTGTYNSPLHF
TGTGCCACCAGCCTCCGGACAGGGACCTATAATTCACCCCTCCACTTT
>TRBV15|.|TRBJ2-7|.
CATSRDRTRYSSYEQYF
TGTGCCACCAGCAGAGATCGTACCCGTTATAGCTCCTACGAGCAGTACTTC
>TRBV30|TRBD2|TRBJ2-1|.
CAWDPSGTYNEQFF
TGTGCCTGGGACCCCAGCGGGACCTACAATGAGCAGTTCTTC
>TRBV5-6|.|TRBJ1-2|once
CASSLGWRAYGYTF
TGTGCCAGCAGCTTGGGGTGGCGGGCCTATGGCTACACCTTC
>TRBV5-1|TRBD1|TRBJ2-3|.
CASSQDRGTDTQYF
TGCGCCAGCAGCCAGGACAGGGGAACAGATACGCAGTATTTT
>TRBV11-2|TRBD1|TRBJ2-7|few
CASSQDRGVYEQYF
TGTGCCAGCAGCCAGGACAGGGGAGTCTACGAGCAGTACTTC
>TRBV9|TRBD2|TRBJ2-1|few
CASSVGIKKLAGGLGSYNEQFF
TGTGCCAGCAGCGTAGGAATAAAGAAACTAGCGGGAGGGCTAGGCTCCTACAATGAGCAGTTCTTC
>TRBV9|.|TRBJ1-4|few
CASSVDGGGGEKLFF
TGTGCCAGCAGCGTAGATGGGGGCGGGGGTGAAAAACTGTTTTTT
>TRBV9|.|TRBJ1-2|.
CASSVGRAANYGYTF
TGTGCCAGCAGCGTAGGCAGGGCCGCTAACTATGGCTACACCTTC
>TRBV20-1|.|TRBJ2-3|once
CSASDAGASDTQYF
TGCAGTGCTAGTGATGCAGGGGCCTCAGATACGCAGTATTTT
>TRBV4-1|.|TRBJ1-2|.
CASSQGSGLASYGYTF
TGCGCCAGCAGCCAAGGGTCTGGGCTCGCTTCCTATGGCTACACCTTC
>TRBV19|TRBD1|TRBJ2-1|.
CASREGQANSYNEQFF
TGTGCCAGTAGAGAAGGACAGGCTAACTCCTACAATGAGCAGTTCTTC
>TRBV7-9|.|TRBJ2-7|.
CASSLVGGSYEQYF
TGTGCCAGCAGCTTAGTCGGGGGCTCCTACGAGCAGTACTTC
>TRBV19|.|TRBJ1-1|.
CASSIGGNTEAFF
TGTGCCAGTAGTATAGGCGGGAACACTGAAGCTTTCTTT